This record looks at one T cell receptor beta chain sequence and its context. Its antigen remains unidentified. This sample was taken from a study of cytomegalovirus exposure and HLA in healthy donors. Looking at the study overall: The same platform used for the roughly 600 first-cohort repertoires was also used for the 120 or so validation repertoires, as a later analysis reported. Findings of the study overall: As was reported, the classifier diagnosed cytomegalovirus status with high specificity and sensitivity. The listing of roughly 160 TCR beta chains classed them as cytomegalovirus-associated. In a later analysis, first-cohort TCR clusters were found to tend to co-occur in the 130 or so validation repertoires.

The CDR3 extends over 16 amino acids. The V end lost 0 bases, the J end lost 5 bases, and 14 bases lay between the germline ends. CDR1 is SGHRS and CDR2 is YFSETQ in the germline V gene. Here immunoSEQ multiplex PCR was the method, and the copy in TCRdb shows in-frame clones only, minus some. Here the sample spans about 98,000 clones, around 88% being singletons. This sequence was found in a woman aged 25 to 39 in good health and CMV-seronegative. The chain couples TRBV5-1 to TRBJ1-4, with D possibly matching TRBD1 (5 bases). What was sequenced was PBMCs. The CDR3 loop is CASSLEGAGLNEKLFF. As DNA, the CDR3 is TGCGCCAGCAGCTTGGAAGGGGCAGGGCTGAATGAAAAACTGTTTTTT.